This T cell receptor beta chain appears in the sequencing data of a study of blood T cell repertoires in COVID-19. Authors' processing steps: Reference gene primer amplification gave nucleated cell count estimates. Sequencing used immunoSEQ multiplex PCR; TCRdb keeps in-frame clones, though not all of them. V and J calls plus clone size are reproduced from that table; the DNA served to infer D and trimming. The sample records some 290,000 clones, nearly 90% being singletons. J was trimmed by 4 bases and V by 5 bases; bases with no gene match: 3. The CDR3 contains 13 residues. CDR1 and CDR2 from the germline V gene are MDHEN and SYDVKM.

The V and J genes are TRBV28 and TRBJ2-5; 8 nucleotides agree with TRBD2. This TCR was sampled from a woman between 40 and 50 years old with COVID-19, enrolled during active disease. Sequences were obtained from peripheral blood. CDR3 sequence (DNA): TGTGCCAGCAGTCCGGGAGGGACAGAGACCCAGTACTTC. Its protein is CASSPGGTETQYF.